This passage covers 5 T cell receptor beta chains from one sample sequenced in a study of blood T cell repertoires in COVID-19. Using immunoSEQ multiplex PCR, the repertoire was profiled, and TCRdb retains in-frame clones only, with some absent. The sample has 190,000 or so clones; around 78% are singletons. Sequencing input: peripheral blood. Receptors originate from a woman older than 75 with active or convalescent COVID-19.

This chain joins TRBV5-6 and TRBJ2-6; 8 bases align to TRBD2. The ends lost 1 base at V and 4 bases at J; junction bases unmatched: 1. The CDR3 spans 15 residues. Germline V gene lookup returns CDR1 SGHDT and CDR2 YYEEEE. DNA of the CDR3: TGTGCCAGCAGCTTGCGGGGGGGCGGGGCCAACGTCCTGACTTTC. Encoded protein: CASSLRGGGANVLTF. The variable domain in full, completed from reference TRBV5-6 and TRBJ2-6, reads DAGVTQSPTHLIKTRGQQVTLRCSPKSGHDTVSWYQQALGQGPQFIFQYYEEEERQRGNFPDRFSGHQFPNYSSELNVNALLLGDSALYLCASSLRGGGANVLTFGAGSRLTVL.

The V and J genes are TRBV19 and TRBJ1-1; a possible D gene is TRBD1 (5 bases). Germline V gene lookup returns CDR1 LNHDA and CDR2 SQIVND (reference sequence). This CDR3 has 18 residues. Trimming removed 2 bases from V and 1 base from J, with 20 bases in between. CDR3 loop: CASSIPPWKGRGNTEAFF. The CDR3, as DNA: TGTGCCAGTAGTATACCCCCATGGAAGGGGCGGGGGAACACTGAAGCTTTCTTT.

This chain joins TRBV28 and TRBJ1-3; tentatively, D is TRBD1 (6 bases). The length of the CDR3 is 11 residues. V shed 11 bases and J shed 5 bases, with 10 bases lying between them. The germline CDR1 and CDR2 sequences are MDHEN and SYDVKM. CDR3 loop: CAGGDRNTIYF. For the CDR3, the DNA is TGTGCCGGGGGCGATCGAAACACCATATATTTT.

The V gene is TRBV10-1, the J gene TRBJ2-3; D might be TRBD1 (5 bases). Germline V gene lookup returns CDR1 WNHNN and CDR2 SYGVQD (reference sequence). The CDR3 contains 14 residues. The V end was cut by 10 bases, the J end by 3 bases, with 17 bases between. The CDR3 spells CATAIGQKTDTQYF. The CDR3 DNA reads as TGCGCCACCGCAATAGGACAAAAAACAGATACGCAGTATTTT.

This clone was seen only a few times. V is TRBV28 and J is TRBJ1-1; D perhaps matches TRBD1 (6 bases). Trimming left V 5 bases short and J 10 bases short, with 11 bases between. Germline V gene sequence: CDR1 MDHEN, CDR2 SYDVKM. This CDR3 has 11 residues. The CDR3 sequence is CASSLTGIAFF. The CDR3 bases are TGTGCCAGCAGTCTCACAGGGATAGCTTTCTTT.